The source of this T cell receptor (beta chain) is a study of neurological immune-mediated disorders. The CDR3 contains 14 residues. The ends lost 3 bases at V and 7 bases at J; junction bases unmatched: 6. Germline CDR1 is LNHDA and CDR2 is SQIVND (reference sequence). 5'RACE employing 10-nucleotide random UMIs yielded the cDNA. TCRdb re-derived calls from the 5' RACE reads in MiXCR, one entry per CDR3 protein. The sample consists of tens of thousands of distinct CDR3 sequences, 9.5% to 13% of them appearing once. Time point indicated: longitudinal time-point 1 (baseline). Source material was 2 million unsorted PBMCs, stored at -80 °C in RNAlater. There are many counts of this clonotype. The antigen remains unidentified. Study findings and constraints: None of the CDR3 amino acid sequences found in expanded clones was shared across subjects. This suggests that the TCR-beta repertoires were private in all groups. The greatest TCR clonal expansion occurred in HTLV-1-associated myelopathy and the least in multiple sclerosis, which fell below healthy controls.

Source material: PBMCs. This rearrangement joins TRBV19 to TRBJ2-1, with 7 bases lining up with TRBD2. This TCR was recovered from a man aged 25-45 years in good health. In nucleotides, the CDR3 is TGTGCCAGTAGTATCTTCCTAGCGGCGAATGAGCAGTTCTTC. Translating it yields CASSIFLAANEQFF.